This T cell receptor (beta chain) was identified during a study of blood T cell repertoires in COVID-19 (dated by TCRdb to about 2020). For context, the study as a whole: Samples from collaborators originated in the United States, Italy and Spain and spanned both the acute and convalescent phases of COVID-19. The prospective study material was composed of cDNA or gDNA derived from T cells, B-cell-depleted T cells, or PBMCs. Subjects who had been exposed to COVID-19, were actively infected with it, or had recovered from it provided the deeply sampled blood TCRbeta repertoires that made up the dataset. A freely available public database, intended as a resource for researchers studying the immune response to SARS-CoV-2, is where the repertoires were released. Samples came from the ongoing ImmuneRACE study (first 160 participants) plus 1,254 subjects from 6 global collaborators. Nearly every sample came with metadata listing a de-identified subject ID, COVID-19 status, age in years and sex. HLA class I and class II types, where available, came from metadata supplied by the sample provider rather than from assay-based typing. What the authors observed across the whole study: The quantity of clinical and demographic metadata differed by source and by participant and was supplied without curation.

Comments on this clone: The antigen it recognizes is unknown. The input lacks base qualities; no much larger clone sits a single base away.

TCRbeta CDR3 regions were amplified from genomic DNA by means of the immunoSEQ Assay, a bias-controlled multiplex PCR. The authors' analysis ran thus. Nucleated cell counts per sample were estimated from amplification of reference gene primers within the assay. To quantify the absolute abundance of each unique TCRbeta CDR3 rearrangement, sequence reads were collapsed and filtered. For each sample, productive Simpson clonality was calculated by taking the square root of Simpson's diversity index across productive rearrangements. Entries here come from immuneACCESS through TCRdb and include only in-frame sequences with V and J called. Some clones fail to appear in such tables; in the studies checked, an unresolved V gene covers under half of the shortfall, and the cause of the remainder is unknown. That table gives V, J and clone size, and the DNA gave D and trimming. This sample has 180,000 or so clones in its table, and more than 85% of those were observed once. The top ten constitute roughly 2.9% of the sample.

Each collaborating institution followed its own protocols to collect whole blood in K2EDTA tubes. For TCRbeta analysis, collaborator samples were shipped as frozen whole blood, as isolated PBMCs, or as DNA extracted from either sample type. The CDR3 numbers 13 residues from cysteine through phenylalanine. Only CDR3 DNA is held: 39 bases, read in frame from base 1. V and J lose 5 bases and 8 bases, and a span of 12 bases separates them. In the germline V gene, CDR1 corresponds to SGHNT and CDR2 to YENEEA. Material for sequencing was peripheral blood. This receptor chain uses TRBV11-3 and TRBJ1-4; the D segment could be TRBD1, given 6 matching bases. The receptor's source is a woman aged 25 to 39 with active or convalescent COVID-19. The nucleotide sequence is given as TGTGCCAGCAGCCAACAGGGTTGGGAAAAACTGTTTTTT. Protein translation: CASSQQGWEKLFF. Reference TRBV11-3 and TRBJ1-4 genes cover what lies past the CDR3, so the full variable domain is EAGVVQSPRYKIIEKKQPVAFWCNPISGHNTLYWYLQNLGQGPELLIRYENEEAVDDSQLPKDRFSAERLKGVDSTLKIQPAELGDSAVYLCASSQQGWEKLFFGSGTQLSVL.